What follows describes a single T cell receptor (beta chain). Its cognate antigen is unknown. Germline trimming cut 4 bases from V and 0 bases from J; bases unmatched to any gene: 3. Germline values: CDR1 KGHSH, CDR2 LQKENI. This CDR3 spans 14 amino acids. TCRdb keeps only in-frame clones here, not all; method: immunoSEQ multiplex PCR. The data hold 110,000 to 150,000 clones, with around 90% observed a single time. These data originate in a study of CD4+ T cells in melanoma. General study results and limits: In melanoma, neoantigen-specific CD4+ T cells reportedly differed in differentiation state. A reported correlation linked neoantigen-specific CD4+ T cells to CD8+, macrophage and B cell function.

The rearrangement links TRBV18 to TRBJ2-7, with 7 bases identical to TRBD1. The sequence derives from a human donor with melanoma. The CDR3 reads CASSHRQGSYEQYF. In DNA, the CDR3 is TGTGCCAGCTCACACCGACAGGGCTCCTACGAGCAGTACTTC. The whole variable domain, remainder taken from reference TRBV18 and TRBJ2-7, is NAGVMQNPRHLVRRRGQEARLRCSPMKGHSHVYWYRQLPEEGLKFMVYLQKENIIDESGMPKERFSAEFPKEGPSILRIQQVVRGDSAAYFCASSHRQGSYEQYFGPGTRLTVT.